These 14 T cell receptor beta chains came from one sample sequenced in a study of T-cell reconstitution after alpha-beta-depleted transplantation in children. TCRbeta library construction was performed incorporating unique molecular identifiers. TCRdb itself ran the PCR reads through MiXCR, one entry per CDR3 protein. The sample yields 200,000 to 250,000 distinct CDR3 sequences, roughly 23% seen once. Source: PBMCs, taken before TCRalphabeta/CD19-depleted stem cell transplant. These TCRs come from a girl between 2 and 10 years old with Fanconi anemia, due to receive a stem cell transplant.

V usage is TRBV10-3 and J usage is TRBJ1-2, with 9 bases identical to TRBD1. CDR1 is ENHRY, CDR2 SYGVKD, per germline. This CDR3 is built from 13 residues. V trimming: 10 bases; J trimming: 7 bases; junction bases outside the gene matches: 10. The CDR3 is CATRGQGWSGYTF. In nucleotides, the CDR3 is TGTGCCACGCGGGGACAGGGATGGAGTGGCTACACCTTC.

This clonotype was counted many times. V gene TRBV29-1 combines with J gene TRBJ2-3, with TRBD2 identical over 9 bases. Trimming removed 6 bases from V and 2 bases from J; junction bases left unmatched: 6. Germline V gene sequence: CDR1 SQVTM, CDR2 ANQGSEA. This CDR3 has 14 residues. CDR3 protein: CSVRSGGVTDTQYF. Written as DNA, the CDR3 is TGCAGCGTCCGTAGCGGGGGCGTCACAGATACGCAGTATTTT.

The table lists this clonotype with many counts. V usage is TRBV12-3 or TRBV12-4 and J usage is TRBJ2-5; no firm D call. Trimming took off 6 bases at V and 1 base at J, with 9 bases between the two ends. The CDR3 is made up of 13 amino acids. CDR3 amino acids: CASSFPAQETQYF. As DNA, the CDR3 is TGTGCCAGCAGCTTTCCAGCCCAAGAGACCCAGTACTTC.

This clonotype has ten or more counts. The rearrangement uses TRBV27 and TRBJ2-1; D gene unclear. CDR3 length: 11 residues. Germline CDR1 MNHEY, CDR2 SMNVEV (reference sequence). Trimming stripped 3 bases from V and 3 bases from J, with 0 bases between. The CDR3 region is CASSFYNEQFF. The CDR3 region has the DNA TGTGCCAGCAGTTTCTACAATGAGCAGTTCTTC.

This clonotype was counted at least ten times. The chain recombines TRBV29-1 with TRBJ2-2; 7 bases are a match to TRBD1. Germline trimming cut 7 bases from V and 7 bases from J; bases unmatched to any gene: 12. The CDR3 has 14 residues. Germline-derived CDR1 and CDR2 are SQVTM and ANQGSEA. The DNA for the CDR3 is TGCAGCGGTAAACACACAGGGGTTAGCGGGGAGCTGTTTTTT. Translated: CSGKHTGVSGELFF.

The rearrangement links TRBV4-2 to TRBJ2-7, with D tentatively TRBD2 (6 bases). V lost 1 base, J lost 5 bases, and 15 bases lay in between. This CDR3 comprises 15 residues. Germline V gene data show CDR1 as LGHNA and CDR2 as YNFKEQ. CDR3 in amino acids: CASSQVDEGGDEQYF. CDR3 sequence (DNA): TGTGCCAGCAGCCAAGTTGACGAGGGAGGTGACGAGCAGTACTTC.

This clonotype came up many times. The rearrangement links TRBV27 to TRBJ2-7; TRBD2 matches 7 bases. The V and J ends lost 2 bases and 2 bases, in that order; junction bases with no gene match: 3. Germline V gives CDR1 MNHEY, CDR2 SMNVEV (reference sequence). The CDR3 runs to 14 residues. For the CDR3, the DNA is TGTGCCAGCAGTTTACTAGGACTAGCCTACGAGCAGTACTTC. It is translated as CASSLLGLAYEQYF.

This clonotype was picked up many times. This chain uses TRBV12-5 with TRBJ2-1; unclear D gene. The CDR3 sequence is 12 residues long. Germline CDR1 and CDR2: LGHNT and FRNRAP. Deletions cut 5 bases from V and 8 bases from J, with 10 bases between. The CDR3 loop reads CASGPGWDEQFF. In DNA, the CDR3 is TGTGCTAGTGGTCCTGGATGGGATGAGCAGTTCTTC.

This clonotype was detected many times. The V and J genes are TRBV7-3 and TRBJ2-7; TRBD1 is a possible D gene (6 bases). Trimming shortened V by 0 bases and J by 5 bases, and 14 bases separated the two germline ends. Germline values: CDR1 SGHTA, CDR2 FQGTGA. The CDR3 totals 15 residues. CDR3 in DNA: TGTGCCAGCAGCTTAACGTCTACAGGGATTGACGAGCAGTACTTC. Translating it yields CASSLTSTGIDEQYF.

The rearrangement uses TRBV5-1 and TRBJ2-6; D ambiguous. Trimming removed 5 bases at V and 4 bases at J, with 10 bases between. The germline CDR1 and CDR2 sequences are SGHRS and YFSETQ. The CDR3 spans 14 residues. DNA for the CDR3: TGCGCCAGCAGTCCGGTTCCAGGGGCCAACGTCCTGACTTTC. It translates to CASSPVPGANVLTF.

This clonotype was recorded at least ten times. The chain combines TRBV20-1 with TRBJ2-7; 11 bases align to TRBD2. In germline, CDR1 is DFQATT, CDR2 SNEGSKA (reference sequence). V gave up 1 base and J gave up 3 bases; unmatched junction bases: 17. There are 19 residues in the CDR3. CDR3 residues: CSARGYQEIAGGPIYEQYF. The CDR3, as DNA: TGCAGTGCTAGAGGATATCAGGAAATAGCGGGAGGGCCAATCTACGAGCAGTACTTC.

This clonotype showed up many times. The chain uses TRBV19 and TRBJ1-3; no clear D. CDR1 is LNHDA, CDR2 SQIVND, per germline (reference sequence). CDR3 size: 12 residues. Trimming took off 3 bases at V and 4 bases at J, with 4 bases between the two ends. The CDR3 nucleotides read TGTGCCAGTAGTATCGGAGGAAACACCATATATTTT. Encoded protein: CASSIGGNTIYF.

This clonotype was recorded at least ten times. V gene TRBV29-1 combines with J gene TRBJ2-1; D might be TRBD1 or TRBD2, each matching 5 bases. CDR1 SQVTM and CDR2 ANQGSEA come from the germline V gene. The germline V and J ends were trimmed by 1 base and 4 bases, with 11 bases remaining between them. The CDR3 consists of 14 residues. CDR3 region: CSVEATGLYNEQFF. The CDR3 nucleotides read TGCAGCGTTGAAGCGACGGGGCTTTACAATGAGCAGTTCTTC.

This clonotype turned up a few times. V is TRBV4-1 and J is TRBJ2-1, with D possibly being TRBD1 (6 bases). CDR3 length equals 15 residues. The germline V and J ends were trimmed by 4 bases and 0 bases, with 10 bases remaining between them. In germline, CDR1 is MGHRA, CDR2 YSYEKL. The CDR3 DNA is TGCGCCAGCAGCCCGGACAGCATCTCCTACAATGAGCAGTTCTTC. It yields the protein CASSPDSISYNEQFF.